The rows below give T cell receptor beta chains drawn from one sample of a study of cytomegalovirus exposure and HLA in healthy donors. Sequencing used immunoSEQ multiplex PCR; TCRdb keeps in-frame clones, though not all of them. The table has 100,000 to 150,000 clones, 17% seen once. Sample: PBMCs. Receptor source: a female donor in good health and CMV-seropositive. Each CDR3 is given with its conserved first and last residue. A D gene is named only where the DNA matches it firmly. A clone size is listed for some rows: how often the clone was seen (once, few, many), or a class if it is expanded.

>TRBV5-1|.|TRBJ2-7|TRBD1
TGCGCCAGCAGCTTGGACAGGGGGCAAGACGAGCAGTACTTC
CASSLDRGQDEQYF
>TRBV7-7|few|TRBJ2-1|TRBD2
TGTGCCAGCAGCCTCCGAAGCGGGGCCACTCGCAATGAGCAGTTCTTC
CASSLRSGATRNEQFF
>TRBV4-3|.|TRBJ2-1|TRBD2
TGCGCCAGCAGCCAAGACCCCGGGGGGGCAGTGACAAATGAGCAGTTCTTC
CASSQDPGGAVTNEQFF
>TRBV13|.|TRBJ2-7|.
TGTGCCAGCAGCTTTGGGAGCAATAAGGCGGAGCAGTACTTC
CASSFGSNKAEQYF
>TRBV2|.|TRBJ2-3|.
TGTGCCACCCGGGAGAGCCCAGGGACGCAGTATTTT
CATRESPGTQYF
>TRBV19|.|TRBJ1-1|.
TGTGCCAGTAGGGACACTCTTGGCACTGAAGCTTTCTTT
CASRDTLGTEAFF
>TRBV6-5|.|TRBJ2-7|.
TGTGCCAGTCGGAATAGGGGGGGCGAGCAGTACTTC
CASRNRGGEQYF
>TRBV29-1|.|TRBJ2-5|TRBD2
TGCAGCGCGCCGGGACTAGCGATAGAGACCCAGTACTTC
CSAPGLAIETQYF
>TRBV18|.|TRBJ1-2|TRBD1
TGTGCCAGCTCACCGGGGGACAGAAGTTCCTATGGCTACACCTTC
CASSPGDRSSYGYTF
>TRBV28|few|TRBJ1-1|.
TGTGCCAGCAGTTTTTGGGGGCGCCAGGGAGCTTTCTTT
CASSFWGRQGAFF
>TRBV20-1|.|TRBJ1-3|.
TGCAGTGCTATCGTTGGAAACACCATATATTTT
CSAIVGNTIYF
>TRBV18|.|TRBJ2-7|TRBD1
TGTGCCAGCTCACTGGGACAGGGGGCCTACGAGCAGTACTTC
CASSLGQGAYEQYF
>TRBV19|.|TRBJ1-5|.
TGTGCCAGTAGTACTACCGGGACTACGATCCAGCCCCAGCATTTT
CASSTTGTTIQPQHF
>TRBV18|.|TRBJ2-3|.
TGTGCCAGCTCACGTACCGGGAAACAGGGTGCTAGCACAGATACGCAGTATTTT
CASSRTGKQGASTDTQYF
>TRBV28|.|TRBJ2-1|TRBD2
TGTGCCAGTGGACTAGCGGGGGACTACAATGAGCAGTTCTTC
CASGLAGDYNEQFF
>TRBV5-1|.|TRBJ2-7|.
TGCGCCAGCAGCTGGGGCATTGGCAGCGAGAGCTACGAGCAGTACTTC
CASSWGIGSESYEQYF
>TRBV9|many|TRBJ2-3|TRBD2
TGTGCCAGCAGTCGAGCGGGGGGGCCCGGAGATACGCAGTATTTT
CASSRAGGPGDTQYF
>TRBV7-3|.|TRBJ2-2|TRBD1
TGTGCCAGCAGCCGGGACAGGGGGTGGACCGGGGAGCTGTTTTTT
CASSRDRGWTGELFF
>TRBV4-1|few|TRBJ2-7|TRBD2
TGCGCCAGCAGCCAAGCTCTAGCGGGGGGGAATTACGAGCAGTACTTC
CASSQALAGGNYEQYF
>TRBV7-9|few|TRBJ1-4|.
TGTGCCAGCAGCGTCGGTGTTAGCCCTGGGGAAAAACTGTTTTTT
CASSVGVSPGEKLFF
>TRBV4-3|.|TRBJ1-6|TRBD1
TGCGCCAGCAGCCACGACGGGACAGGGAGAAATTCACCCCTCCACTTT
CASSHDGTGRNSPLHF
>TRBV7-9|.|TRBJ2-5|TRBD1
TGTGCCAGCAGCTTCCCGGACAGGATCATCCAAGAGACCCAGTACTTC
CASSFPDRIIQETQYF
>TRBV6-5|few|TRBJ2-7|TRBD1
TGTGCCAGCAGTTACGACGGGACAGGGTTCTACGAGCAGTACTTC
CASSYDGTGFYEQYF
>TRBV28|.|TRBJ2-7|TRBD2
TGTGCCAGCGATACTAGCGGGACCTACGAGCAGTACTTC
CASDTSGTYEQYF
>TRBV5-6|few|TRBJ2-1|.
TGTGCCAGCAGCTTGGGGTCGAGCTCCTACAATGAGCAGTTCTTC
CASSLGSSSYNEQFF
>TRBV15|.|TRBJ2-5|.
TGTGCCACCAGCAGACCCCGCGAGATCCAAGAGACCCAGTACTTC
CATSRPREIQETQYF
>TRBV6-5|few|TRBJ1-1|TRBD1
TGTGCCAGCAGTTACTCGACAGGGGAACTGAACACTGAAGCTTTCTTT
CASSYSTGELNTEAFF
>TRBV5-8|.|TRBJ2-1|.
TGTGCCAGCAGCTTGATATTGGCGGTTAGCTCCTACAATGAGCAGTTCTTC
CASSLILAVSSYNEQFF
>TRBV5-1|few|TRBJ1-2|.
TGCGCCAGCAGCGAACAAACTAACTATGGCTACACCTTC
CASSEQTNYGYTF
>TRBV5-4|few|TRBJ2-7|TRBD2
TGTGCCAGCAGCCCGGGAGGGGGAGCGGGAGGTTACGAGCAGTACTTC
CASSPGGGAGGYEQYF
>TRBV9|.|TRBJ2-1|TRBD2
TGTGCCAGCAGCGTAGGGAGCGGGGGGGCGGGTGAGCAGTTCTTC
CASSVGSGGAGEQFF
>TRBV7-6|.|TRBJ2-7|TRBD1
TGTGCCAGCAGCTTGGGACAGGGGGTAGAGCAGTACTTC
CASSLGQGVEQYF
>TRBV6-1|.|TRBJ2-7|.
TGTGCCAGCAGTGAAAGGGACGGGAGCTCCTACGAGCAGTACTTC
CASSERDGSSYEQYF
>TRBV10-3|many|TRBJ2-3|TRBD1
TGTGCCATCAGTGAGAGCCAGGGGGCAGGGGATACGCAGTATTTT
CAISESQGAGDTQYF
>TRBV5-1|.|TRBJ1-1|.
TGCGCCAGCAGGAGATTAGAGACCGGAGCAGACACTGAAGCTTTCTTT
CASRRLETGADTEAFF
>TRBV5-8|few|TRBJ1-2|TRBD1
TGTGCCAGCAGCTTGTACAGGGGGGATTATGGCTACACCTTC
CASSLYRGDYGYTF
>TRBV7-8|few|TRBJ1-1|TRBD1
TGTGCCAGCAGCGCCGGGACAGTGCTCTTTGAAGCTTTCTTT
CASSAGTVLFEAFF
>TRBV5-5|.|TRBJ2-1|.
TGTGCCAGCCGATATGGGATGGCGGGGGCGAGCTCCTACAATGAGCAGTTCTTC
CASRYGMAGASSYNEQFF
>TRBV4-3|.|TRBJ2-5|.
TGCGCCAGCAGCCAAGGGTCTGGCGGATACCAAGAGACCCAGTACTTC
CASSQGSGGYQETQYF
>TRBV7-8|few|TRBJ1-2|TRBD1
TGTGCCAGCAGCTTGACAGGGGCCGGGCCTTATGGCTACACCTTC
CASSLTGAGPYGYTF
>TRBV7-2|.|TRBJ2-3|.
TGTGCCAGCAGCCTACAGGGATTCGGCGGCACAGATACGCAGTATTTT
CASSLQGFGGTDTQYF
>TRBV27|few|TRBJ2-7|TRBD2
TGTGCCAGCAGTCCCGGGACTAGTATCTACGAGCAGTACTTC
CASSPGTSIYEQYF
>TRBV30|.|TRBJ1-1|TRBD1
TGTGCCTGGAGTACAGGGGAAGAGACTGAAGCTTTCTTT
CAWSTGEETEAFF
>TRBV19|.|TRBJ1-3|.
TGTGCCAGTAGCACAAGGGACACTGGAAACACCATATATTTT
CASSTRDTGNTIYF
>TRBV6-5|few|TRBJ1-1|.
TGTGCCAGCAGTTACTCCCACAGGAACACTGAAGCTTTCTTT
CASSYSHRNTEAFF
>TRBV27|few|TRBJ2-7|.
TGTGCCAGCAGTTCTACGGGGAACTACGAGCAGTACTTC
CASSSTGNYEQYF
>TRBV7-3|.|TRBJ2-1|TRBD2
TGTGCCAGCAGCCCTCGCGGATCTAGCGGGAGGATTTTTGAGCAGTTCTTC
CASSPRGSSGRIFEQFF
>TRBV4-2|.|TRBJ2-2|.
TGTGCCAGCAGCCAAGATTTTGGCGGAAGGATGGTTACCGGGGAGCTGTTTTTT
CASSQDFGGRMVTGELFF
>TRBV18|.|TRBJ1-2|.
TGTGCCAGCTCACCTGACAGTGTCAGAGGCTACACCTTC
CASSPDSVRGYTF
>TRBV5-6|.|TRBJ1-4|TRBD1
TGTGCCAGCAGCCGTACAGGGGCACCCAATGAAAAACTGTTTTTT
CASSRTGAPNEKLFF
>TRBV11-3|few|TRBJ1-5|.
TGTGCCAGCAGCTTATGGACATTTAATCAGCCCCAGCATTTT
CASSLWTFNQPQHF
>TRBV2|few|TRBJ1-5|TRBD1
TGTGCCAGCAGTGACCGGGTAGGGGGCGGATTTGCGCCCCAGCATTTT
CASSDRVGGGFAPQHF
>TRBV28|.|TRBJ2-1|.
TGTGCCACTGCCCCCTATCTGCGGGGATTTCTGCAGTTCTTC
CATAPYLRGFLQFF
>TRBV19|few|TRBJ1-1|.
TGTGCCAGTGGACGGACTAGCGCTGAAGCTTTCTTT
CASGRTSAEAFF
>TRBV6-5|few|TRBJ2-7|TRBD2
TGTGCCAGCAGTCGGACTAGCGGGTGGTCCTACGAGCAGTACTTC
CASSRTSGWSYEQYF
>TRBV21-1|few|TRBJ2-7|.
TGTGCCAGCAGCCCCCGTGGAGGGGAGGTCTACGAGCAGTACTTC
CASSPRGGEVYEQYF
>TRBV27|.|TRBJ2-1|.
TGTGCCAGCAGTTATTGGAGGGTAGGTGAGCAGTTCTTC
CASSYWRVGEQFF